The text below deals with one T cell receptor (beta chain). The target antigen is unknown. PCR primers comprised 60 Vbeta and 13 Jbeta primers. TCRdb's table, derived via immunoSEQ multiplex PCR, lists solely in-frame clones and lacks some. The table shows approximately 200,000 clones, with around 74% occurring only once. The data are from a study of cytomegalovirus exposure and HLA in healthy donors. Nominal health characterized the donors when sampled, though unrecorded immune exposures were likely. Notes on the study in general: The study labeled around 160 TCR beta chains cytomegalovirus-associated.

Source material: PBMCs. This sequence was found in a girl aged 10-17 years in good health and CMV-seropositive.

The CDR3 DNA sequence: TGTGCCAGCAGTCCTGGGGCTAGCGGGGGGAGGAAGTACGGAGAGACCCAGTACTTC. This sequence encodes CASSPGASGGRKYGETQYF. The chain combines TRBV27 with TRBJ2-5; 11 nucleotides agree with TRBD2. With V trimmed by 5 bases and J by 4 bases, 18 bases remained unmatched. This CDR3 is built from 19 residues. Germline loops: CDR1 MNHEY, CDR2 SMNVEV (reference sequence).